This T cell receptor (beta chain) stems from a study of early T cells in non-severe SARS-CoV-2 infection. CDR1 and CDR2 from the germline V gene are PRHDT and FYEKMQ (reference sequence). This CDR3 region has 11 residues. The V end was cut by 1 base, the J end by 8 bases, with 5 bases between. Separate cDNA molecules each had unique molecular identifiers attached to them. TCRdb used MiXCR to reprocess the 5' RACE reads, holding one entry per CDR3 protein. The repertoire holds around 33,000 distinct CDR3 sequences, with nearly 6% as singletons. The rearrangement links TRBV13 to TRBJ1-2; the D is unclear. The sequence was collected from an adult who was a healthcare worker with PCR-confirmed SARS-CoV-2 infection or an uninfected control (not recorded which). Sequencing was performed on whole blood. CDR3 bases: TGTGCCAGCAGCTTAGTCCACGGCTACACCTTC. This gives the protein CASSLVHGYTF.